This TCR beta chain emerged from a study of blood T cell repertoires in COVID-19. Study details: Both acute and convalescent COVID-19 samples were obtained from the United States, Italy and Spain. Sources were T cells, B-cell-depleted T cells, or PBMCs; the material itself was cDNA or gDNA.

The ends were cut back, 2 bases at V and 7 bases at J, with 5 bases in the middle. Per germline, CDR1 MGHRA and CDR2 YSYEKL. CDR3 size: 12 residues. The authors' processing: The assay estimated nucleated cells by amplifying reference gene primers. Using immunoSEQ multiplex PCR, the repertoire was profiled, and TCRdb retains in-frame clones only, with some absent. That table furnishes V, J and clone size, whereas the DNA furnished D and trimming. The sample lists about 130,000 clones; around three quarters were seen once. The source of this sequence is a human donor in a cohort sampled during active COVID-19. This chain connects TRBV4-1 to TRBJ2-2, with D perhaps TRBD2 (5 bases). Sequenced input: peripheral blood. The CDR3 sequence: CASSQTSGELFF. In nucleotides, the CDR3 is TGCGCCAGCAGCCAAACTAGCGGGGAGCTGTTTTTT.